Listed here is a single TCR beta chain. The CDR3 is made up of 13 amino acids. Between the trimmed V and J ends, which lost 3 bases and 8 bases, there was a span of 16 bases. Germline CDR1 SQVTM, CDR2 ANQGSEA. Seattle patient enrollment occurred during active infection, with longitudinal follow-up thereafter. The sample is drawn from a study of blood T cell repertoires in COVID-19. Study context: Samples came from the United States, Italy and Spain, spanning acute and convalescent COVID-19.

In the study's own analysis: How many nucleated cells were present was estimated from reference gene primer amplification. Clones were read by immunoSEQ multiplex PCR, and TCRdb kept only the in-frame ones, dropping some. V, J and clone size are those of that table, while D and trimming were read from the DNA. The sample has about 250,000 clones, approximately 89% seen once. The clonotype originates from a woman in her 30s with COVID-19, enrolled during active disease. The rearrangement uses TRBV29-1 and TRBJ1-2, with a possible D match to TRBD1 (5 bases). The sequencing sample was made of peripheral blood. This CDR3 reads CSVDYTSPGGYTF. For the CDR3, the DNA is TGCAGCGTTGATTACACTTCCCCAGGGGGCTACACCTTC.